This entry describes one TCR beta chain. Its antigen is unidentified. Other DNA sequences in the sample encode the same CDR3. The record originates from a study of Ad26.COV2.S vaccination and SARS-CoV-2 variants. Study-level results: Placebo recipients and vaccine recipients were similar in non-spike TCR breadth. The TCR breadth and depth analyses may have produced an underestimate of total T cell responses.

The table came from immunoSEQ multiplex PCR; TCRdb's copy has only in-frame clones and leaves some out. The sample holds around 350,000 clones, just over 90% seen once. From germline, CDR1 is MGHRA and CDR2 YSYEKL. Between the trimmed V and J ends, which lost 1 base and 0 bases, there was a span of 7 bases. The CDR3 loop spans 14 amino acids. The sequence came from a human donor who had recovered from COVID-19. The chain joins TRBV4-1 to TRBJ2-7; D gene uncertain. The material sequenced was peripheral blood, taken after recovery from COVID-19. The CDR3 loop is CASSQGTSSYEQYF. The CDR3 nucleotides read TGCGCCAGCAGCCAAGGGACGAGCTCCTACGAGCAGTACTTC.